This T cell receptor beta chain is drawn from a study of cytomegalovirus exposure and HLA in healthy donors. Germline CDR1 is SGHRS and CDR2 is YFSETQ. CDR3 length: 14 amino acids. With 0 bases removed from V and 2 bases from J, the gap between germline ends came to 8 bases. The PCR employed 60 Vbeta primers together with 13 Jbeta primers. TCRdb's copy holds only in-frame clones and misses some; the assay was immunoSEQ multiplex PCR. Here the sample spans about 69,000 clones, about 75% being singletons. The specimen sequenced was PBMCs. The receptor's source is a man between 18 and 35 years old in good health and CMV-seronegative. V and J are TRBV5-1 and TRBJ1-1; D remains ambiguous. For the CDR3, the DNA is TGCGCCAGCAGCTTGGCCAGAGGTAACACTGAAGCTTTCTTT. This encodes CASSLARGNTEAFF.